This TCR beta chain emerged from a study of blood T cell repertoires in COVID-19. TCRdb keeps only in-frame clones here, not all; method: immunoSEQ multiplex PCR. The sample yields 45,000 to 55,000 clones, approximately 80% seen once. The sequenced sample consisted of peripheral blood. The TCR originated in a man aged 45-60 years with acute or convalescent COVID-19.

Here the CDR3 DNA reads TGTGCCAGCAGCCAAGATAGGGGTGAGCAGTTCTTC. Translation: CASSQDRGEQFF. The rearrangement uses TRBV5-4 and TRBJ2-1; D possibly corresponds to TRBD1 (5 bases). The CDR3 is made up of 12 amino acids. Between the trimmed V and J ends, which lost 4 bases and 9 bases, there was a span of 11 bases. The germline CDR1 and CDR2 sequences are SGHNT and YYREEE (reference sequence).